This is a list of T cell receptor beta chains from one sample in a study of shared clonotypes between healthy human individuals. This table comes from immunoSEQ multiplex PCR, and its TCRdb copy is limited to in-frame clones, with some not included. The sample lists about a million clones, approximately 80% occurring once. Sequences were obtained from memory CD4+ T cells from PBMCs. The receptors were sampled from a man between 18 and 35 years old in good health. Some clones in this sample may be carry-over from other donors' samples. Both conserved end residues are part of each CDR3. Each record gives: clone size, D gene, V gene, J gene, CDR3 DNA, CDR3 protein. A D gene is named only where the DNA matches it firmly. Only part of the rows carry a size: once, few, many, or a class if the clone is expanded.

size: once
D: -
V: TRBV7-2
J: TRBJ2-7
DNA: TGTGCCAGCAGCCTCCGACTGTGGGCGAGTGAGCAGTACTTC
CDR3: CASSLRLWASEQYF

size: -
D: -
V: TRBV9
J: TRBJ1-1
DNA: TGTGCCAGCAGTTCCCGGGTAAGGACTGAAGCTTTCTTT
CDR3: CASSSRVRTEAFF

size: -
D: -
V: TRBV7-2
J: TRBJ2-2
DNA: TGTGCCAGCAGTCAAGGACGCGGGAACACCGGGGAGCTGTTTTTT
CDR3: CASSQGRGNTGELFF

size: -
D: -
V: TRBV28
J: TRBJ2-1
DNA: TGTGCCAGCAGTTCGGGAGTCCCAGGGCAGTTCTTC
CDR3: CASSSGVPGQFF

size: few
D: TRBD1
V: TRBV19
J: TRBJ1-2
DNA: TGTGCCAGTAGACCCGGGACAGGGAACCCTCATGGCTACACCTTC
CDR3: CASRPGTGNPHGYTF

size: -
D: -
V: TRBV6-1
J: TRBJ2-1
DNA: TGTGCCAGCAGTGAACAGGGGGGGGCCTACAATGAGCAGTTCTTC
CDR3: CASSEQGGAYNEQFF

size: once
D: -
V: TRBV30
J: TRBJ2-1
DNA: TGTGCCTGGAGTAACAGGATTTTTTACAATGAGCAGTTCTTC
CDR3: CAWSNRIFYNEQFF

size: once
D: TRBD1
V: TRBV4-1
J: TRBJ2-7
DNA: TGCGCCAGCAGCCAAGAGCCCGGACAGGGGTTCTACGAGCAGTACTTC
CDR3: CASSQEPGQGFYEQYF

size: -
D: TRBD1
V: TRBV5-4
J: TRBJ2-5
DNA: TGTGCCAGCAGCTTACCAGGGACAGGAATACAAGAGACCCAGTACTTC
CDR3: CASSLPGTGIQETQYF

size: once
D: -
V: TRBV5-6
J: TRBJ1-5
DNA: TGTGCCAGCAGCTTGGGAATGGGCAATCAGCCCCAGCATTTT
CDR3: CASSLGMGNQPQHF

size: -
D: TRBD1
V: TRBV18
J: TRBJ1-2
DNA: TGTGCCAGCTCAACCGGACAGGGAGAAGGCTACACCTTC
CDR3: CASSTGQGEGYTF

size: -
D: -
V: TRBV6-5
J: TRBJ2-1
DNA: TGTGCCAGCAGTTACTCAAGGGAGAATCGCAATGAGCAGTTCTTC
CDR3: CASSYSRENRNEQFF

size: -
D: -
V: TRBV29-1
J: TRBJ2-5
DNA: TGCAGCGTTGTCCCCGGGACCCAAGAGACCCAGTACTTC
CDR3: CSVVPGTQETQYF

size: -
D: -
V: TRBV5-6
J: TRBJ1-1
DNA: TGTGCCAGCAGCCTAGTAAAGAGCACTGAAGCTTTCTTT
CDR3: CASSLVKSTEAFF

size: -
D: -
V: TRBV2
J: TRBJ2-5
DNA: TGTGCCAGCAGAGCCCCGACAGGAAACCAAGAGACCCAGTACTTC
CDR3: CASRAPTGNQETQYF

size: -
D: TRBD1
V: TRBV10-3
J: TRBJ2-7
DNA: TGTGCCATCAGTCGTGGGACAGGGATCTACGAGCAGTACTTC
CDR3: CAISRGTGIYEQYF

size: -
D: -
V: TRBV7-8
J: TRBJ1-5
DNA: TGTGCCAGCAGCCACACCGACAGTAGCAATCAGCCCCAGCATTTT
CDR3: CASSHTDSSNQPQHF

size: -
D: TRBD1
V: TRBV7-2
J: TRBJ1-2
DNA: TGTGCCAGCAGCCCCAGGACAGGTACCAACTATGGCTACACCTTC
CDR3: CASSPRTGTNYGYTF

size: -
D: TRBD1
V: TRBV27
J: TRBJ1-4
DNA: TGTGCCAGCAGTCCCTACAGGACAGGGGGGAGTGAAAAACTGTTTTTT
CDR3: CASSPYRTGGSEKLFF

size: once
D: -
V: TRBV5-4
J: TRBJ2-3
DNA: TGTGCCAGCAGCGAGTTTAGCGTCCTGGCGCAGTATTTT
CDR3: CASSEFSVLAQYF

size: once
D: TRBD2
V: TRBV18
J: TRBJ2-7
DNA: TGTGCCAGCTCACCTTCGCTAGCGGGAGATAACGAGCAGTACTTC
CDR3: CASSPSLAGDNEQYF

size: once
D: TRBD2
V: TRBV18
J: TRBJ2-1
DNA: TGTGCCAGCTCACCTGGACTAGCGGGAGCCCATCGTTGTGAGCAGTTCTTC
CDR3: CASSPGLAGAHRCEQFF

size: -
D: TRBD1
V: TRBV4-1
J: TRBJ2-7
DNA: TGCGCCAGCAGCCGAATAGGGACAGGGAGCTCCTACGAGCAGTACTTC
CDR3: CASSRIGTGSSYEQYF

size: -
D: -
V: TRBV2
J: TRBJ1-6
DNA: TGTGCCAGCAGGGGGAACCCTACCAATTCACCCCTCCACTTT
CDR3: CASRGNPTNSPLHF

size: -
D: -
V: TRBV1
J: TRBJ2-3
DNA: TGCACCAGCAGCCAAATTCCCGGAGGGACTAGCGGGTTTGTTCTAGGCACAGATACGCAGTATTTT
CDR3: CTSSQIPGGTSGFVLGTDTQYF

size: few
D: -
V: TRBV21-1
J: TRBJ2-3
DNA: TGTGCCAGCAGCAAAGGCGGGACAACTCGTGGCACAGATACGCAGTATTTT
CDR3: CASSKGGTTRGTDTQYF